This TCR beta chain appears in the sequencing data of a study of OX40 agonist ivuxolimab in advanced cancers. Looking at the study overall: Subjects had a mean age of around 60 years, with a range of roughly 23 to 79; 82.7% were male. Study results and caveats: A proportion of nonresponders additionally exhibited low normalized T-cell clonal expansion.

Regarding this clone: Antigen: not known.

Germline V gene data show CDR1 as GTSNPN and CDR2 as SVGIG (reference sequence). Between the trimmed V and J ends, which lost 4 bases and 4 bases, there was a span of 7 bases. CDR3 length: 11 amino acids. Measured with immunoSEQ multiplex PCR; TCRdb has only the in-frame clones, and not every one. Of 97,000 or so clones in the sample, almost 90% were seen once. The sequence was collected from an adult with an advanced solid tumor such as melanoma, head and neck, liver or kidney cancer. This chain joins TRBV30 and TRBJ1-1; D is undetermined. Sequences were derived from CD4+ or CD8+ T cells sorted from blood, sampled in a trial of the OX40 agonist ivuxolimab. Written as DNA, the CDR3 is TGTGCCTGGACGAGCGGCACTGAAGCTTTCTTT. This encodes CAWTSGTEAFF. The whole variable domain, remainder taken from reference TRBV30 and TRBJ1-1, is SQTIHQWPATLVQPVGSPLSLECTVEGTSNPNLYWYRQAAGRGLQLLFYSVGIGQISSEVPQNLSASRPQDRQFILSSKKLLLSDSGFYLCAWTSGTEAFFGQGTRLTVV.